This T cell receptor (beta chain) derives from a study of T-cell memory formation after mild COVID-19. Study information: Most TCR clusters belonged to a single donor. Findings and limits, study-wide: Among contracting clones, CD4+ were mainly CM/EM and CD8+ enriched in EMRA. Cross-reactive memory apparently joined, as some responding clones appeared in pre-infection memory.

TCRalpha and TCRbeta libraries used 5'RACE with constant-segment primers and UMIs. In TCRdb, the 5' RACE reads were re-called with MiXCR into one record per CDR3 protein. The sample has 250,000 to 300,000 distinct CDR3 sequences; roughly 17% are singletons. A note on this clonotype: What it recognizes is unknown.

Germline V gene data show CDR1 as DFQATT and CDR2 as SNEGSKA (reference sequence). The CDR3 is 13 residues long. V lost 6 bases, J lost 1 base, and 10 bases lay in between. The receptor was derived from a man younger than 35 who had mild COVID-19 (a few samples of this study predate the infection). Cell type and time point are not known. Sequencing was done on a sample of PBMCs or a T cell subset sorted from them (not recorded which). The gene calls are TRBV20-1 and TRBJ1-5; the D is unclear. The CDR3 DNA reads as TGCAGTGCCAGATCGGAAAGCAATCAGCCCCAGCATTTT. This translates into CSARSESNQPQHF.